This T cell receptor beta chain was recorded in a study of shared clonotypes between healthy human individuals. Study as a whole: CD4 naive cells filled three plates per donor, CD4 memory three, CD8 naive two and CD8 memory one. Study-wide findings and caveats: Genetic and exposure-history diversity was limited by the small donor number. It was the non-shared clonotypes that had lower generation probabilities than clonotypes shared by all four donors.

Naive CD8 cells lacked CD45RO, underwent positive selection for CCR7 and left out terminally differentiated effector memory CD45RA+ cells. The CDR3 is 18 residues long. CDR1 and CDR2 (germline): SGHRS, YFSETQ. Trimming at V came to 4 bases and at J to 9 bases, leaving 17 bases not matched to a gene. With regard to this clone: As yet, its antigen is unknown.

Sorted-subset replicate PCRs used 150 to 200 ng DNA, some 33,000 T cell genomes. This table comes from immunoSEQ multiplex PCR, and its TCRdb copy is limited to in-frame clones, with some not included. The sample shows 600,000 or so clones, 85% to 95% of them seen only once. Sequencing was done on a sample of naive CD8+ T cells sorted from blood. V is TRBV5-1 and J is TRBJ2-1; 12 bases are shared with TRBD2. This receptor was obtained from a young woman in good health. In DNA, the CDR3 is TGCGCCAGCAGCCCAGACGCGACTTTGACTAGCGGGAGTGGTGAGCAGTTCTTC. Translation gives CASSPDATLTSGSGEQFF.